This passage covers 18 T cell receptor beta chains from one sample sequenced in a study of CD8+CD57+ T cells in acquired aplastic anemia (dated by TCRdb to between 2018 and 2020). Instrument used: Illumina HiSeq 2000. Genomic DNA served as template for TCR beta VDJ combination and CDR3 sequence profiling. The raw public reads went through TCRdb reprocessing: fastp at Q25, MiXCR clone calling, in-frame beta chains kept. CDR3 protein sequences are deduplicated, and each keeps its most common genes and DNA. The sample yields approximately 150,000 distinct CDR3 sequences; about half were counted once. The leading ten clones occupy under 3.5% of the sample. Flow cytometry had shown CD8+CD57+ cell expansion in the patients selected for sequencing. The source material was sorted CD4+, CD8+, or CD8+CD57+ T cells (not recorded which) from PBMCs. Receptors were obtained from a human donor with aplastic anemia.

Only a few counts were recorded for this clonotype. This sequence joins TRBV7-9 and TRBJ2-5, with 7 bases that match TRBD2. In germline, CDR1 is SEHNR, CDR2 FQNEAQ (reference sequence). There are 12 residues in the CDR3. V shed 5 bases, J shed 5 bases, and the junction held 2 bases outside the gene matches. CDR3 sequence (DNA): TGTGCCAGCAGCATTAGCGGGGAGACCCAGTACTTC. Its protein is CASSISGETQYF.

This clonotype has just a few counts. CDR3 nucleotides: TGCAGCGTAGGCTCGGCGGGAGGGAGCCCCTACAATGAGCAGTTCTTC. Translated, it gives CSVGSAGGSPYNEQFF. The V gene is TRBV29-1, the J gene TRBJ2-1; 9 bases fit TRBD2. The germline V gene has CDR1 SQVTM and CDR2 ANQGSEA. The CDR3 runs 16 residues. The J segment lost 2 bases and the V segment lost 6 bases, leaving 11 bases of the junction unmatched.

This clonotype is deemed medium-sized (0.01 to 0.1%). The V call is TRBV29-1, the J call TRBJ2-1, with 8 bases fitting TRBD2. Germline CDR1 is SQVTM and CDR2 is ANQGSEA. The ends lost 6 bases at V and 8 bases at J; junction bases unmatched: 12. This CDR3 has 14 residues. The CDR3 region has the DNA TGCAGCGTCGACACCGGGACTAGGTTCGATGAGCAGTTCTTC. Amino acids: CSVDTGTRFDEQFF.

The table lists this clonotype with many counts. The chain recombines TRBV7-8 with TRBJ2-5; D possibly matches TRBD1 or TRBD2 (5 bases each). The length of the CDR3 is 14 residues. The germline V gene encodes CDR1 SGHVS and CDR2 FQNEAQ. V was trimmed by 5 bases and J by 4 bases, leaving 14 bases between them. The CDR3 loop is CASSGRGRGETQYF. CDR3 bases: TGTGCCAGCAGCGGCCGGGGCAGAGGAGAGACCCAGTACTTC.

The chain uses TRBV7-8 and TRBJ1-5; 7 bases are a match to TRBD1. V lost 6 bases to trimming and J lost 5 bases; unmatched junction nucleotides: 7. This CDR3 spans 14 amino acids. Germline CDR1 is SGHVS and CDR2 is FQNEAQ. CDR3 sequence reads: CASRATGFYQPQHF. The CDR3 region has the DNA TGTGCCAGCAGGGCGACAGGGTTCTATCAGCCCCAGCATTTT.

V usage is TRBV10-3 and J usage is TRBJ1-5, with 9 nucleotides matching TRBD1. V was pared by 0 bases and J by 6 bases, with 6 bases of the junction left unmatched. The length of the CDR3 is 16 residues. Germline lookup yields CDR1 ENHRY and CDR2 SYGVKD. CDR3 sequence: CAISESGQGLTQPQHF. The DNA of the CDR3 is TGTGCCATCAGTGAGTCAGGACAGGGGCTTACTCAGCCCCAGCATTTT.

This clonotype was recorded a few times. The chain links TRBV5-5 to TRBJ2-1; 8 nucleotides align to TRBD2. The CDR3 covers 15 residues. The germline V gene has CDR1 SGHKS and CDR2 YYEKEE (reference sequence). The V and J ends lost 7 bases and 9 bases, in that order; junction bases with no gene match: 15. The CDR3 loop is CASRNQRGGLGEQFF. In nucleotides, the CDR3 is TGTGCCAGCCGAAACCAACGGGGGGGCCTGGGTGAGCAGTTCTTC.

Comment on this clonotype: The CDR3 carries no conserved terminal phenylalanine or tryptophan, so it likely arises from a read error. The CDR3 coding sequence is TGTGCCAGCTCACCACCCACCAAGCGAGAGACCCAGTACCTC. This encodes CASSPPTKRETQYL. J is TRBJ2-5 and V is TRBV9; D not resolved. The germline V and J ends were trimmed by 7 bases and 4 bases, with 17 bases remaining between them. This CDR3 has 14 amino acids. Germline V gene data show CDR1 as SGDLS and CDR2 as YYNGEE.

This chain uses TRBV5-6 with TRBJ2-1; D remains ambiguous. Trimming left V 4 bases short and J 10 bases short, with 12 bases between. This CDR3 region has 12 residues. CDR1 is SGHDT and CDR2 is YYEEEE in the germline V gene. The CDR3 nucleotides read TGTGCCAGCAGCGGCCTCACCTTGGAGCAGTTCTTC. Residues: CASSGLTLEQFF.

The chain links TRBV13 to TRBJ1-6; 12 bases agree with TRBD1. This CDR3 spans 16 amino acids. Germline trimming cut 5 bases from V and 9 bases from J; bases unmatched to any gene: 8. Germline V gene data show CDR1 as PRHDT and CDR2 as FYEKMQ (reference sequence). CDR3 in amino acids: CASSPRRDRGLSPLHF. DNA of the CDR3: TGTGCCAGCAGCCCCCGCAGGGACAGGGGGCTTTCACCCCTCCACTTT.

V is TRBV6-4 and J is TRBJ1-2; D is uncertain. V was clipped by 3 bases and J by 1 base, with 18 bases between them. From germline, CDR1 is MRHNA and CDR2 SNTAGT. CDR3 length equals 17 residues. The CDR3 is CASSESTSDGYNYGYTF. The CDR3, as DNA: TGTGCCAGCAGTGAATCGACTTCGGACGGATATAACTATGGCTACACCTTC.

This clonotype was detected a few times. This may stem from a read error, because a much larger clone lies one nucleotide away. The V and J genes are TRBV12-3 or TRBV12-4 and TRBJ1-3; D call uncertain. This CDR3 contains 12 residues. CDR3 coding DNA: TGTGCCAGCAGTCCTTCTGGAGACACCATATATTTT. As protein: CASSPSGDTIYF.

V is TRBV2 and J is TRBJ2-7, with no clear D. Trimming shortened V by 6 bases and J by 5 bases, and 11 bases separated the two germline ends. Germline V gene sequence: CDR1 SNHLY, CDR2 FYNNEI. This CDR3 has 12 residues. CDR3 coding DNA: TGTGCCAGCAGAGCAGTCCTGGACGAGCAGTACTTC. Its protein product is CASRAVLDEQYF. The full variable domain, rest sourced from reference TRBV2 and TRBJ2-7, is EPEVTQTPSHQVTQMGQEVILRCVPISNHLYFYWYRQILGQKVEFLVSFYNNEISEKSEIFDDQFSVERPDGSNFTLKIRSTKLEDSAMYFCASRAVLDEQYFGPGTRLTVT.

The chain is built from TRBV7-2 and TRBJ1-1; D not resolved. The CDR3 consists of 13 residues. CDR1 is SGHTA and CDR2 is FQGNSA in the germline V gene. V lost 5 bases and J 3 bases, leaving 10 bases between the germline ends. Here the CDR3 DNA reads TGTGCCAGCAGCAAGGCGGTGCACACTGAAGCTTTCTTT. Its translation is CASSKAVHTEAFF.

This clonotype was recorded many times. The chain combines TRBV7-6 with TRBJ1-1; TRBD1 aligns across 7 bases. CDR3 length: 17 residues. V shed 2 bases and J 0 bases; nucleotides not matched to a gene: 9. Germline assignment: CDR1 SGHVS and CDR2 FNYEAQ. CDR3 in amino acids: CASSLYISGTVNTEAFF. CDR3 sequence (DNA): TGTGCCAGCAGCTTATACATATCCGGGACAGTGAACACTGAAGCTTTCTTT.

This clonotype was seen more than once but under ten times. This chain links TRBV20-1 with TRBJ2-1, with D perhaps TRBD2 (5 bases). Trimming took 5 bases from V and 3 from J, leaving 11 bases between them. Looked up from germline, CDR1 is DFQATT and CDR2 is SNEGSKA (reference sequence). The CDR3 loop spans 13 amino acids. DNA for the CDR3: TGCAGTGCTGAAGGCCGGGACTACAATGAGCAGTTCTTC. Encoded protein: CSAEGRDYNEQFF.

In its sample, this clonotype was seen many times. The CDR3 protein is CSAREGGNEKLFF. In DNA, the CDR3 is TGCAGTGCTAGGGAGGGGGGGAATGAAAAACTGTTTTTT. The chain recombines TRBV20-1 with TRBJ1-4, with D maybe TRBD1 (6 bases). The CDR3 has 13 residues. The V gene's germline CDR1 is DFQATT and CDR2 SNEGSKA (reference sequence). V was shortened by 3 bases and J by 5 bases, with 10 bases between the two germline ends.

This chain uses TRBV30 with TRBJ1-2; no definite D call. This CDR3 is built from 13 residues. Germline-derived CDR1 and CDR2 are GTSNPN and SVGIG (reference sequence). The V gene lost 3 bases and the J gene lost 0 bases, with 8 bases spanning the gap. CDR3 nucleotides: TGTGCCTGGAGCGAGTCAGCTAACTATGGCTACACCTTC. This translates into CAWSESANYGYTF.